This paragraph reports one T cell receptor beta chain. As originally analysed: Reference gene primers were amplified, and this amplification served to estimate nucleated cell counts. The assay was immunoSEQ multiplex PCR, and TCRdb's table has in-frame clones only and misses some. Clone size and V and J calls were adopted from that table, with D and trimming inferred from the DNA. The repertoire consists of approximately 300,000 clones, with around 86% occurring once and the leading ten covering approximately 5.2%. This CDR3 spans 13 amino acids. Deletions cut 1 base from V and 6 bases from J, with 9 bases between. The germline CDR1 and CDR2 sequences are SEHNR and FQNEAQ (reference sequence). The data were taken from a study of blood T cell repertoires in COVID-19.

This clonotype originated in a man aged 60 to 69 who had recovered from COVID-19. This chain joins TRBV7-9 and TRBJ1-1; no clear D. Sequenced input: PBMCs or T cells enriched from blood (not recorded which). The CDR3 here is CASSLVAQAEAFF. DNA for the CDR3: TGTGCCAGCAGCTTAGTCGCGCAGGCTGAAGCTTTCTTT.